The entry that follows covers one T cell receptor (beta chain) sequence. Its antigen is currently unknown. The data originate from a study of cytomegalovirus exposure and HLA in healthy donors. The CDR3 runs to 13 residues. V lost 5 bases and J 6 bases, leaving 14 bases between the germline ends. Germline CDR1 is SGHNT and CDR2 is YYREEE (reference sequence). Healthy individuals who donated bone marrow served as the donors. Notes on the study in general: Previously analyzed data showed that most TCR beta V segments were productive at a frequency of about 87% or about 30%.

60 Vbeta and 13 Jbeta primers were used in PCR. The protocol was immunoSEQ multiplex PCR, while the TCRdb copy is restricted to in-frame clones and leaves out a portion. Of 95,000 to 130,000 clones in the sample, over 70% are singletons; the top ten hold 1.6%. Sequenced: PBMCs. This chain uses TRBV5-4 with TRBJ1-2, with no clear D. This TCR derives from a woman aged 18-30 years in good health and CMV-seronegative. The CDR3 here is CASRPGSGNGYTF. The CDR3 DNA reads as TGTGCCAGCAGACCGGGATCTGGAAATGGCTACACCTTC.